The 23 T cell receptor beta chains in this list originate from one sample, sequenced in a study of spatial heterogeneity in lung cancer. TCRdb reprocessed the 5' RACE reads with MiXCR, giving one entry per CDR3 protein. Counted here are roughly 120,000 distinct CDR3 sequences, less than 15% occurring once; the ten biggest clones make up approximately 16%. Specified time point: blood at routine non-recurrence follow-up after resection. The study sequenced unsorted whole RNA from tumor, nontumor lung or frozen PBMC. The sequencing here drew on PBMCs, taken at follow-up. The receptors were sampled from a male donor with early-stage non-small cell lung cancer.

In this sample, this clonotype turned up many times. The chain uses TRBV5-1 and TRBJ1-1, with D possibly being TRBD1 (6 bases). Trimming stripped 0 bases from V and 4 bases from J, with 13 bases between. The CDR3 consists of 15 residues. CDR1 and CDR2 (germline): SGHRS, YFSETQ. The CDR3 protein is CASSLAQGYSTEAFF. The DNA for the CDR3 is TGCGCCAGCAGCTTGGCGCAGGGGTACAGCACTGAAGCTTTCTTT. The complete variable domain, with remaining parts taken from reference TRBV5-1 and TRBJ1-1, reads KAGVTQTPRYLIKTRGQQVTLSCSPISGHRSVSWYQQTPGQGLQFLFEYFSETQRNKGNFPGRFSGRQFSNSRSEMNVSTLELGDSALYLCASSLAQGYSTEAFFGQGTRLTVV.

This clonotype was counted ten times or more. The chain is built from TRBV28 and TRBJ1-1; TRBD1 aligns across 10 bases. This CDR3 spans 14 amino acids. Trimming took 5 bases from V and 1 from J; bases not matched to a gene: 1. Germline assignment: CDR1 MDHEN and CDR2 SYDVKM. The CDR3 sequence: CASSRTGGNTEAFF. For the CDR3, the DNA is TGTGCCAGCAGTCGGACAGGGGGGAACACTGAAGCTTTCTTT.

The rearrangement uses TRBV6-2 or TRBV6-3 and TRBJ2-1; 8 bases line up with TRBD2. The CDR3 is made up of 16 amino acids. Trimming took 8 bases from V and 6 from J; bases not matched to a gene: 15. The germline CDR1 and CDR2 sequences are MNHEY and SVGEGT. CDR3 sequence (DNA): TGTGCCAGCGGTCTATTGGGGGGAGCGGGGGTCAATGAGCAGTTCTTC. Residues: CASGLLGGAGVNEQFF.

The rearrangement links TRBV6-1 to TRBJ2-1; 10 nucleotides match TRBD2. Germline trimming cut 6 bases from V and 5 bases from J; bases unmatched to any gene: 4. The length of the CDR3 is 14 residues. Germline V gives CDR1 MNHNS, CDR2 SASEGT. Written as DNA, the CDR3 is TGTGCCAGCAGCATAGCGGGGGGCCACAATGAGCAGTTCTTC. Amino acid sequence: CASSIAGGHNEQFF.

This clonotype appeared many times. The rearrangement links TRBV20-1 to TRBJ2-4, with 8 bases lining up with TRBD1. This CDR3 is built from 15 residues. Germline V gene data show CDR1 as DFQATT and CDR2 as SNEGSKA (reference sequence). V was pared by 0 bases and J by 1 base, with 2 bases of the junction left unmatched. The CDR3 loop is CSAREQGAAKNIQYF. The DNA of the CDR3 is TGCAGTGCTAGAGAGCAGGGGGCTGCCAAAAACATTCAGTACTTC.

This clonotype was seen ten or more times. The chain employs TRBV10-3 and TRBJ2-7; D possibly matches TRBD1 or TRBD2 (5 bases each). V was trimmed by 2 bases and J by 2 bases, leaving 10 bases between them. CDR3 length: 14 residues. CDR1 and CDR2 (germline): ENHRY, SYGVKD. CDR3 bases: TGTGCCATCAGTGAGCGAGGGGTCCCCTACGAGCAGTACTTC. This sequence encodes CAISERGVPYEQYF.

The chain carries TRBV20-1 and TRBJ1-6; no firm D call. The CDR3 spans 12 residues. Germline V gene data show CDR1 as DFQATT and CDR2 as SNEGSKA (reference sequence). V lost 7 bases and J lost 8, with 12 bases in between. CDR3 nucleotides: TGCAGTGGCCAAGGGCTAGATTCACCCCTCCACTTT. Translating gives CSGQGLDSPLHF.

The genes are TRBV9 and TRBJ2-1, with D unresolved. With 0 bases removed from V and 0 bases from J, the gap between germline ends came to 4 bases. The CDR3 length is 14 residues. Germline CDR1 SGDLS, CDR2 YYNGEE. The CDR3 region has the DNA TGTGCCAGCAGCGTAGAGAGCTCCTACAATGAGCAGTTCTTC. Translating it yields CASSVESSYNEQFF.

This chain links TRBV28 with TRBJ2-2; D possibly corresponds to TRBD1 (6 bases). Between the trimmed V and J ends, which lost 6 bases and 4 bases, there was a span of 12 bases. The CDR3 sequence is 14 residues long. Germline V lookup: CDR1 MDHEN, CDR2 SYDVKM. CDR3 DNA sequence: TGTGCCAGCAGGTCATCAGGGGTCACCGGGGAGCTGTTTTTT. As protein: CASRSSGVTGELFF. The variable domain in full, completed from reference TRBV28 and TRBJ2-2, reads DVKVTQSSRYLVKRTGEKVFLECVQDMDHENMFWYRQDPGLGLRLIYFSYDVKMKEKGDIPEGYSVSREKKERFSLILESASTNQTSMYLCASRSSGVTGELFFGEGSRLTVL.

The chain recombines TRBV28 with TRBJ1-4; perhaps TRBD1 as D (5 bases). Germline-derived CDR1 and CDR2 are MDHEN and SYDVKM. CDR3 size: 15 residues. Deletions cut 7 bases from V and 8 bases from J, with 20 bases between. The CDR3 coding sequence is TGTGCCAGCACCTCCGCCGGGTCGGGGGGAGAAAAACTGTTTTTT. This codes for CASTSAGSGGEKLFF.

The sample holds a few counts of this clonotype. The chain joins TRBV20-1 to TRBJ1-5; 7 nucleotides agree with TRBD1. V lost 2 bases to trimming and J lost 7 bases; unmatched junction nucleotides: 5. Germline lookup yields CDR1 DFQATT and CDR2 SNEGSKA (reference sequence). The CDR3 covers 13 residues. CDR3 DNA sequence: TGCAGTGCTAGAACAACAGGGGACCAGCCCCAGCATTTT. Its translation: CSARTTGDQPQHF.

CDR3 nucleotide sequence: TGTGCCAGCAGCTTGGTCAGGGGGAGGGTCAATCAGCCCCAGCATTTT. This sequence encodes CASSLVRGRVNQPQHF. This sequence joins TRBV11-2 and TRBJ1-5; TRBD1 matches at 7 bases. CDR1 is SGHAT, CDR2 FQNNGV, per germline. The V segment lost 3 bases and the J segment 3 bases; nucleotides outside the gene matches: 8. The CDR3 covers 16 residues. Based on the CDR3 plus reference TRBV11-2 and TRBJ1-5, the full variable domain is EAGVAQSPRYKIIEKRQSVAFWCNPISGHATLYWYQQILGQGPKLLIQFQNNGVVDDSQLPKDRFSAERLKGVDSTLKIQPAKLEDSAVYLCASSLVRGRVNQPQHFGDGTRLSIL.

This clonotype was seen only a few times. One end of the junction fails to match germline, which may point to a read error. This sequence joins TRBV7-7 and TRBJ2-1, with 8 bases matching TRBD1. This CDR3 is 15 amino acids long. Germline lookup yields CDR1 SSHAT and CDR2 FNYEAQ (reference sequence). CDR3 in amino acids: CASSLSGTGDNEQFF. The CDR3, as DNA: TGTGCTAGCAGCCTATCCGGGACAGGCGACAATGAGCAGTTCTTC.

The J gene is TRBJ2-2, the V gene TRBV10-3, with D maybe TRBD2 (5 bases). The CDR3 contains 16 residues. CDR1 ENHRY and CDR2 SYGVKD come from the germline V gene. The V gene lost 10 bases and the J gene lost 1 base, with 19 bases spanning the gap. CDR3 region: CATRRPAPQNTGELFF. The CDR3 DNA reads TGTGCCACCAGGAGGCCGGCGCCCCAGAACACCGGGGAGCTGTTTTTT.

This clonotype showed up many times. The gene calls are TRBV15 and TRBJ1-4, with 9 positions matching TRBD1. J gave up 10 bases and V 9 bases, and 12 bases lay outside the gene matches. CDR3 size: 14 residues. The germline V gene encodes CDR1 LNHNV and CDR2 YYDKDF (reference sequence). Here the CDR3 reads CATRRGTGIGKLFF. The CDR3 coding sequence is TGTGCCACAAGGCGCGGGACAGGGATTGGAAAACTGTTTTTT.

On this clonotype itself: One junction end disagrees with the germline gene, perhaps due to a read error. The gene calls are TRBV6-6 and TRBJ1-1, with D tentatively TRBD1 (5 bases). Germline CDR1 is MNHNY and CDR2 is SVGAGI (reference sequence). This CDR3 contains 14 residues. CDR3 DNA: TGTGCCAGCAGTCACTCGAGCAGGGTCACTGAAGCTTTCTTT. This codes for CASSHSSRVTEAFF.

This clonotype was recorded at least ten times. CDR3 DNA: TGTGCCACCTTGGGTCTGGACAGATCCACCACTGAAGCTTTCTTT. As protein: CATLGLDRSTTEAFF. J is TRBJ1-1 and V is TRBV15; D may be TRBD1 (6 bases). Germline V lookup: CDR1 LNHNV, CDR2 YYDKDF (reference sequence). Trimming took 8 bases from V and 4 from J, leaving 20 bases between them. The CDR3 totals 15 residues.

This clonotype was picked up many times. The chain has TRBV27 and TRBJ2-7; 9 nucleotides agree with TRBD2. Per the germline V gene, CDR1 is MNHEY and CDR2 is SMNVEV (reference sequence). Unmatched junction bases numbered 6, after V lost 11 bases and J lost 1 base. The CDR3 extends over 13 amino acids. CDR3 sequence reads: CAAGRGGSYEQYF. CDR3 sequence (DNA): TGTGCCGCCGGGCGGGGGGGGTCCTACGAGCAGTACTTC.

V gene TRBV10-3 combines with J gene TRBJ2-7; TRBD2 is a possible D gene (5 bases). CDR1 ENHRY and CDR2 SYGVKD come from the germline V gene. The CDR3 runs to 16 residues. Trimming shortened V by 3 bases and J by 0 bases, and 15 bases separated the two germline ends. Here the CDR3 reads CAISEWTDLSSYEQYF. Written as DNA, the CDR3 is TGTGCCATCAGTGAATGGACTGACTTAAGCTCCTACGAGCAGTACTTC.

In its sample, this clonotype was seen many times. The CDR3 DNA follows: TGTGCCAGCAGTAACCCTAGGGGAGGCACTGAAGCTTTCTTT. Its translation: CASSNPRGGTEAFF. The chain employs TRBV6-5 and TRBJ1-1; possible D gene TRBD1, 5 bases. Trimming took 5 bases from V and 4 from J, leaving 14 bases between them. Germline loops: CDR1 MNHEY, CDR2 SVGAGI. The CDR3 consists of 14 residues.

This clonotype occurred many times. The V gene is TRBV12-3 or TRBV12-4, the J gene TRBJ1-1; D remains unclear. V was trimmed by 6 bases and J by 8 bases, leaving 13 bases between them. There are 12 residues in the CDR3. The CDR3: CASRPWATEAFF. CDR3 DNA sequence: TGTGCCAGCAGACCTTGGGCCACCGAAGCTTTCTTT.

This clonotype appeared a few times. CDR3 DNA: TGCAGTGCCCCTACCCTCTTGCAAATCAATGAGCAGTTCTTC. Residues: CSAPTLLQINEQFF. The chain carries TRBV20-1 and TRBJ2-1; D unresolved. The V gene's germline CDR1 is DFQATT and CDR2 SNEGSKA (reference sequence). The CDR3 length is 14 residues. Between the trimmed V and J ends, which lost 6 bases and 6 bases, there was a span of 18 bases.

This clonotype was seen only a few times. This chain joins TRBV4-1 and TRBJ2-1; weak D call: TRBD1 (5 bases). The germline V gene has CDR1 MGHRA and CDR2 YSYEKL. With 2 bases removed from V and 10 bases from J, the gap between germline ends came to 15 bases. The CDR3 length is 14 residues. The chain's CDR3 is CASSQRGQAGEQFF. The CDR3 region has the DNA TGCGCCAGCAGCCAACGTGGACAAGCAGGCGAGCAGTTCTTC.